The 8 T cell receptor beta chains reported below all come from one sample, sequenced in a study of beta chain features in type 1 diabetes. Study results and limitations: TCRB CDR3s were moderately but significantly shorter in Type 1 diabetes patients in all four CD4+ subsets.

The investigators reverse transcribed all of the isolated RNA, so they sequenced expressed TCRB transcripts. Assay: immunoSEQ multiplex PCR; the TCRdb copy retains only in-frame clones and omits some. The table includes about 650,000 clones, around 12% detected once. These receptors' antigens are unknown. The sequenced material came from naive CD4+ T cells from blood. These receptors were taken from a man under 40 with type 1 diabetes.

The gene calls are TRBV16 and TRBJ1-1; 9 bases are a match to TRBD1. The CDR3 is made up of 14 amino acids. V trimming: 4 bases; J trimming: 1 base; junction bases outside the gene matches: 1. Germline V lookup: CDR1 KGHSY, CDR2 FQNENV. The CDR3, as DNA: TGTGCCAGCAGCCCGGGACAGGGGAACACTGAAGCTTTCTTT. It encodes CASSPGQGNTEAFF.

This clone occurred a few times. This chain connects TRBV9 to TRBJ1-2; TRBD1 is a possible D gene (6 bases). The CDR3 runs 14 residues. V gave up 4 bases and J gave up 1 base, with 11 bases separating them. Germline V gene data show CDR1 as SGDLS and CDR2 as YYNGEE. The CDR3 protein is CASSSDSFNYGYTF. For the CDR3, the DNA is TGTGCCAGCAGCTCGGACAGCTTTAACTATGGCTACACCTTC. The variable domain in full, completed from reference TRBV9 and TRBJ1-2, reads DSGVTQTPKHLITATGQRVTLRCSPRSGDLSVYWYQQSLDQGLQFLIQYYNGEERAKGNILERFSAQQFPDLHSELNLSSLELGDSALYFCASSSDSFNYGYTFGSGTRLTVV.

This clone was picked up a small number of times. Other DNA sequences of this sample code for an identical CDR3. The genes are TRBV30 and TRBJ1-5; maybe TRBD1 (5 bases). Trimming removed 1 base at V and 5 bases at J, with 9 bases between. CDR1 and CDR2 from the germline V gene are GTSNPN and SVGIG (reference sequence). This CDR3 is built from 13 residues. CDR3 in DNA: TGTGCCTGGAGTGGCCAGGGAGATCAGCCCCAGCATTTT. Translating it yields CAWSGQGDQPQHF.

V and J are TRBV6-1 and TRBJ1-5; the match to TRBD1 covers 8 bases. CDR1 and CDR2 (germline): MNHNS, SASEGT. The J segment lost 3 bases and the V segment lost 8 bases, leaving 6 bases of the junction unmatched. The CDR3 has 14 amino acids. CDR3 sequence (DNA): TGTGCCAGCGTTTGGACAGGGTCCAATCAGCCCCAGCATTTT. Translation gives CASVWTGSNQPQHF.

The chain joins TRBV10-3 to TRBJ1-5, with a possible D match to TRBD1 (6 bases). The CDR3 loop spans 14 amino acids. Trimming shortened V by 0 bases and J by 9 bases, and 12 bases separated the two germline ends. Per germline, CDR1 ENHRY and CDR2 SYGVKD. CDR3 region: CAISESPGARPQHF. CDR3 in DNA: TGTGCCATCAGTGAGTCACCAGGGGCCCGGCCCCAGCATTTT.

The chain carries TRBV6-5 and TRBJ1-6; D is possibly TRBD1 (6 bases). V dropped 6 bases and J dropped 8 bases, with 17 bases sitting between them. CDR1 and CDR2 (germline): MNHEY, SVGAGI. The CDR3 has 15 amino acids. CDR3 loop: CASRTGKSSYSPLHF. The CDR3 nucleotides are TGTGCCAGCAGAACAGGGAAATCATCATATTCACCCCTCCACTTT.

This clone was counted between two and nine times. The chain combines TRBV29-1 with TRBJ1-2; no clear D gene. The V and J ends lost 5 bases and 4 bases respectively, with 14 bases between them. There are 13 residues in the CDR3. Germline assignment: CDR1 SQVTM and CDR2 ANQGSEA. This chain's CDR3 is CSVYPEGLYGYTF. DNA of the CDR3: TGCAGCGTTTATCCGGAGGGCCTCTATGGCTACACCTTC.

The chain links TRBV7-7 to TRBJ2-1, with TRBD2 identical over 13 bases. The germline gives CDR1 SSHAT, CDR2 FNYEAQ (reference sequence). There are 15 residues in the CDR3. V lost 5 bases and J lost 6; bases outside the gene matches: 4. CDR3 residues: CASSVGLAGSNEQFF. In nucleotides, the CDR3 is TGTGCCAGCAGCGTGGGACTAGCGGGGTCCAATGAGCAGTTCTTC.